Listed below are T cell receptor beta chains from one sample, sequenced in a study of CD8+CD57+ T cells in acquired aplastic anemia. From the reads, TCRdb called clonotypes with MiXCR, one entry per CDR3 protein. The profile shows about 190,000 distinct CDR3 sequences, around three fifths of them singletons. Sequences were obtained from sorted CD4+, CD8+, or CD8+CD57+ T cells (not recorded which) from PBMCs. The receptors originated from a human donor with severe aplastic anemia or a healthy control (not recorded which). Each CDR3 is given with its conserved first and last residue. The D gene is left open where the match is weak. Rows give clone size only sometimes, using once, few, many, or a class for an expanded clone.

D gene	clone size	V gene	J gene	CDR3 protein	CDR3 DNA
TRBD2	-	TRBV11-3	TRBJ2-7	CASTSHGGFYEQYF	TGTGCCAGCACCTCCCACGGGGGGTTTTACGAGCAGTACTTC
-	once	TRBV7-3	TRBJ2-7	CASRQRTGQREQYF	TGTGCCAGCAGACAAAGGACGGGCCAACGCGAGCAGTACTTC
-	-	TRBV19	TRBJ2-4	CASSPTRGANIQYF	TGTGCCAGTAGTCCTACACGGGGGGCCAACATTCAGTACTTC
TRBD1	few	TRBV7-9	TRBJ1-6	CASSLTGVEDSPLHF	TGTGCCAGCAGCTTAACAGGGGTTGAGGATTCACCCCTCCACTTT
-	few	TRBV2	TRBJ2-6	CASSEGVGRETNVLTF	TGTGCCAGCAGTGAAGGAGTAGGCAGGGAGACCAACGTCCTGACTTTC
-	many	TRBV7-8	TRBJ1-2	CASSLGGGAGGYTF	TGTGCCAGCAGCTTAGGGGGGGGGGCTGGAGGCTACACCTTC
TRBD2	-	TRBV24-1	TRBJ2-1	CATSDPSGTGGEQFF	TGTGCCACCAGTGATCCTAGCGGGACGGGGGGGGAGCAGTTCTTC
TRBD2	-	TRBV19	TRBJ2-7	CASSISGTSGYEQYF	TGTGCCAGTAGTATAAGTGGGACTAGCGGCTACGAGCAGTACTTC
-	-	TRBV4-3	TRBJ1-6	CASSQGGNSPLHF	TGCGCCAGCAGCCAAGGCGGGAATTCACCCCTCCACTTT
TRBD1	-	TRBV14	TRBJ2-7	CASSQTGTVGYEQYF	TGTGCCAGCAGCCAGACCGGGACAGTGGGCTACGAGCAGTACTTC